This T cell receptor beta chain is from a study of post-analysis software for immune sequencing data (dated by TCRdb to the mid-2010s). The study in broad terms: Relapsing-remitting, secondary progressive and progressive-relapsing multiple sclerosis were recorded as disease courses, and subtype annotation was lacking for some patients. Patient repertoires were compared against roughly 12 previously published healthy control repertoires from donors aged 6 to 25 years. A subset of samples was prepared in parallel using single-end sample barcoding, then pooled and co-amplified after Illumina adapter ligation. Broader findings and caveats from the paper: The control group was slightly older than the multiple sclerosis patient group. Strong co-clustering of samples prepared in the same batch was shown by direct clustering with F measure, prompting a batch-effect correction. Multiple sclerosis patients had significantly lower normalized Chao1 diversity than controls, a result that suggests substantial peripheral T-cell clonal expansion.

About this clonotype: Its binding antigen is unknown. Per-base quality was not reported, and no clone a single base away is much larger than it.

To demonstrate the VDJtools post-analysis software, the study profiled TCR beta repertoires from the peripheral blood of 10 to 15 young patients with multiple sclerosis. Multiple sclerosis patients were children and adolescents aged about 6 to 16 years. The library was obtained by PCR. Instrument used: Illumina HiSeq 2500. To reduce PCR and sequencing biases, unique molecular identifiers were built into the TCR beta cDNA libraries. Roughly 0.5 million cDNA molecules were obtained per 1 to 10 million input T cells, so each molecule approximated one T cell. The patient libraries were prepared and sequenced using the same protocol as the earlier healthy control dataset. Samples belonging to the same batch were prepared together, multiplexed and sequenced on a shared HiSeq lane. The authors' pipeline ran thus. MIGEC was used to process the raw barcoded reads, and molecular identifier groups with only a single read were discarded before consensus assembly and CDR3 extraction. Clonotype tables were post-analysed with VDJtools, and diversity was normalized by down-sampling all datasets to the smallest sample size. In repertoire overlap clustering, CDR3 amino acid sequences, but not nucleotide sequences, were matched to correct batch-related cross-sample contamination. TCRdb cleaned the public reads at Q25 with fastp, built clones with MiXCR and kept in-frame beta chains. Records with the same CDR3 protein are collapsed into one entry carrying the most frequent genes and DNA. In this record, the V and J calls reflect TCRdb's handling and not the investigators' own analysis. The sample records approximately 770,000 distinct CDR3 sequences, about 45% of which are singletons. 4% to 5% of the sample lies in the top ten.

The sequence derives from a girl aged 5-17 years with multiple sclerosis. The specimen was blood.

The DNA sequence follows: TGTGCCAGCAGTTTATTAGTCGGTGCCGGGGAGCTGTTTTTT. The encoded protein is CASSLLVGAGELFF. The chain couples TRBV28 to TRBJ2-2; too little of a D gene remains to name it. Taken from cysteine to phenylalanine, the CDR3 has 14 residues. CDR3 DNA is the only sequence kept; it has 42 bases, read in frame from the first base. V is pared back by 1 base and J by 6 bases, with 9 bases lying between the germline termini. CDR1 is given as MDHEN and CDR2 as SYDVKM, both from the germline V gene.